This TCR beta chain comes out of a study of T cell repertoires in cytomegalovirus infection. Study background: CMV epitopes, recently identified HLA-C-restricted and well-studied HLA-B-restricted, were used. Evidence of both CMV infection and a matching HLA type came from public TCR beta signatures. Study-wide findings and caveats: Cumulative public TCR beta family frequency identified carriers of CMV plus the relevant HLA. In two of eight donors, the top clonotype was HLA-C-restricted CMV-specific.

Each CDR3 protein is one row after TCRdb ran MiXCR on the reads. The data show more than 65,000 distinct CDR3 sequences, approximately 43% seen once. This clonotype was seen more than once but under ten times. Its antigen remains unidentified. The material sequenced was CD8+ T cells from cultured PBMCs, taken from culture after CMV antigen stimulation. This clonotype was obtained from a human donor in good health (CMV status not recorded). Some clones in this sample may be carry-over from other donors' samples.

CDR3 nucleotides: TGTGCCAGCACCAAAAGGACAGGGGGGCCGGGGCTTGAGCAGTTCTTC. Translating gives CASTKRTGGPGLEQFF. The chain joins TRBV6-1 to TRBJ2-1, with 10 bases matching TRBD1. J lost 9 bases, V lost 7 bases, and 15 bases had no gene match. Looked up from germline, CDR1 is MNHNS and CDR2 is SASEGT. The CDR3 spans 16 residues.